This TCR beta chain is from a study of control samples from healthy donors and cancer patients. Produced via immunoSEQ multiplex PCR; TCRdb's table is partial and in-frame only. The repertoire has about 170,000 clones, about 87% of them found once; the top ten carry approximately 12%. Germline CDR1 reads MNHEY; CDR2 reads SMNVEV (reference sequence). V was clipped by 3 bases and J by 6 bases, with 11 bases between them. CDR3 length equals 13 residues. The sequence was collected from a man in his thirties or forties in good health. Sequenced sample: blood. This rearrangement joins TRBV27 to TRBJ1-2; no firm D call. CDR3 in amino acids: CASSFKALHGYTF. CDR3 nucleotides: TGTGCCAGCAGTTTTAAGGCTCTTCATGGCTACACCTTC.